This T cell receptor (beta chain) was sequenced in a study of T-cell reconstitution after alpha-beta-depleted transplantation in children. This clonotype occurred a few times. Unique molecular identifiers featured in how the TCRbeta library was prepared. Using its own MiXCR run on the PCR reads, TCRdb lists one record per CDR3 protein. The data contain 700,000 to 850,000 distinct CDR3 sequences, around 17% of them singletons. Per germline, CDR1 SQVTM and CDR2 ANQGSEA. The CDR3 consists of 14 residues. V shed 0 bases and J 6 bases; nucleotides not matched to a gene: 5. The genes are TRBV29-1 and TRBJ2-7; 10 positions agree with TRBD1. The sequenced sample was PBMCs, mostly from graft donor cells, obtained 360 days after TCRalphabeta/CD19-depleted stem cell transplant. This receptor was identified in a male patient younger than 18 who had a stem cell transplant for acute lymphoblastic leukemia, so the T cells may come from the graft donor. CDR3 nucleotides: TGCAGCGTTGAAGAAGACAGGGGGCTAGGCGAGCAGTACTTC. Protein sequence: CSVEEDRGLGEQYF.